This entry describes one T cell receptor (beta chain). These data originate in a study of T cell changes during pregnancy in multiple sclerosis. V trimming: 3 bases; J trimming: 5 bases; junction bases outside the gene matches: 8. Germline V gives CDR1 SGHRS, CDR2 YFSETQ. The CDR3 consists of 15 residues. Profiling relied on immunoSEQ multiplex PCR, and the TCRdb table lists in-frame clones only, not all of them. The data show 65,000 to 95,000 clones, approximately 90% seen once. The sequencing here drew on peripheral blood, taken before pregnancy. The clonotype originates from a female donor with multiple sclerosis, enrolled in a pregnancy study. This chain connects TRBV5-1 to TRBJ2-7; 10 nucleotides align to TRBD1. This CDR3 reads CASSWTGGGMNEQYF. Written as DNA, the CDR3 is TGCGCCAGCAGCTGGACAGGGGGTGGGATGAACGAGCAGTACTTC.